This T cell receptor (beta chain) was identified in a study (dated by TCRdb to the mid-2010s). V loses 6 bases of germline sequence and J loses 0 bases, and the interval between the two ends is 15 bases. The germline V gene provides CDR1 SGHTA and CDR2 FQGNSA. From its cysteine to its phenylalanine, the CDR3 spans 16 amino acids. Of the read, only the CDR3 DNA is kept; its 48 bases are in frame from base 1. Comment on this clonotype: Its cognate antigen has yet to be identified. No base-level quality is on record; no much larger clone is a single base apart.

Library preparation used RT-PCR. The data were produced on an Illumina MiSeq. Using fastp trimming at Q25 and MiXCR clonotype assembly, TCRdb reanalyzed the public sequencing data and kept in-frame beta chains. Each CDR3 protein gets just one entry, which takes the most common genes and DNA from the rows behind it. This sample has about 680,000 distinct CDR3 sequences in its table, and 13% to 15% of those were observed once. The top ten clones comprise 3.6% of the sample. The chain joins TRBV7-2 to TRBJ1-3; TRBD1 is possibly the D segment (5 matching bases). The material sequenced was memory CD4+ T cells from blood. The receptor was derived from a female donor in good health, serving as a healthy control. This receptor carries the CDR3 CASRVQGVSSGNTIYF. In nucleotide form, the sequence is TGTGCCAGCAGGGTCCAGGGCGTTAGCTCTGGAAACACCATATATTTT.